These T cell receptor beta chains were read from a single sample in a study of T cell repertoires in cytomegalovirus infection. Each CDR3 protein gets one entry after TCRdb re-called the reads with MiXCR. The table records about 500,000 distinct CDR3 sequences, roughly a third of them present only once. No antigens are known for them. The material sequenced was cultured PBMCs, taken from culture after CMV antigen stimulation. The source is a human donor in good health (CMV status not recorded). Some clones in this sample may be carry-over from other donors' samples. The CDR3 runs from the conserved cysteine through the conserved F or W. The D gene is left open where the match is weak. Clone size is not always given. Where it is, it says once, few, many or a class for expanded clones.

J gene	V gene	D gene	clone size	CDR3 DNA	CDR3 protein
TRBJ2-5	TRBV7-2	TRBD1	few	TGTGCCAGCAGCTCCCGGACAGGGAGGACCCAAGAGACCCAGTACTTC	CASSSRTGRTQETQYF
TRBJ2-1	TRBV7-2	TRBD2	many	TGTGCCAGCAGCCCAGGACTAGCGGGAGGGCATGAGCAGTTCTTC	CASSPGLAGGHEQFF
TRBJ2-7	TRBV7-2	.	.	TGTGCCAGCAGCCTCATATCCCTCGGACAGACCTACGAGCAGTACTTC	CASSLISLGQTYEQYF
TRBJ2-2	TRBV18	TRBD2	.	TGTGCCAGCTCACCACGACTAGCGGGACTCGCTGGCCCCGGGGAGCTGTTTTTT	CASSPRLAGLAGPGELFF
TRBJ2-5	TRBV19	.	.	TGTGCCAGCATGGACAGATATCAAGAGACCCAGTACTTC	CASMDRYQETQYF
TRBJ1-1	TRBV12-3/TRBV12-4	.	.	TGTGCCAGCAGTTTTGAGCTTTCACGGACCACTGAAGCTTTCTTT	CASSFELSRTTEAFF
TRBJ2-1	TRBV7-3	TRBD2	many	TGTGCCAGCAGCTTAGCGGGAGCCACTGTTGATGAGCAGTTCTTC	CASSLAGATVDEQFF
TRBJ2-1	TRBV7-2	.	.	TGTGCCAGCAGCACTGAGGGAAGCTCCTACAATGAGCAGTTCTTC	CASSTEGSSYNEQFF
TRBJ2-1	TRBV6-1	TRBD2	.	TGTGCCAGCCAGCCGGGAGGTTTGGGTGAGCAGTTCTTC	CASQPGGLGEQFF
TRBJ2-7	TRBV28	.	once	TGTGCCAGCAGCAATGGGGCGATTGGGTCCTACGAGCAGTACTTC	CASSNGAIGSYEQYF
TRBJ2-2	TRBV7-4	.	.	TGTGCCAGCAGCTTATCACTTGCCGCCCGGACGGAGCTGTTTTTT	CASSLSLAARTELFF